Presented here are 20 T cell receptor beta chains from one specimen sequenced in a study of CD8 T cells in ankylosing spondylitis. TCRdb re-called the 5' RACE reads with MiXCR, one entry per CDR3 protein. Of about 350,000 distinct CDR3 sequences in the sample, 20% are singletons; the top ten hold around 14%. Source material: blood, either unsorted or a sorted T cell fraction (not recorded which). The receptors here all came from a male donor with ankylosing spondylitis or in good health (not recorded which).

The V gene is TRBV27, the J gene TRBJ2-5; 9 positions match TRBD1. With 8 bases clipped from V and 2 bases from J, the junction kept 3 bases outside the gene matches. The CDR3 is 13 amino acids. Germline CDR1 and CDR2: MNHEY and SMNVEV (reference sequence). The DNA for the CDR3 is TGTGCCAGCGCCGGACAGGGGCAAGAGACCCAGTACTTC. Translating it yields CASAGQGQETQYF.

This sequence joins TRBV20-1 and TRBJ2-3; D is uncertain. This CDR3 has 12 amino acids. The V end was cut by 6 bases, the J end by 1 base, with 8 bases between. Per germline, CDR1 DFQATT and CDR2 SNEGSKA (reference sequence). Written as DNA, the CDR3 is TGCAGTGCCCTGCTGGGCACAGATACGCAGTATTTT. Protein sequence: CSALLGTDTQYF.

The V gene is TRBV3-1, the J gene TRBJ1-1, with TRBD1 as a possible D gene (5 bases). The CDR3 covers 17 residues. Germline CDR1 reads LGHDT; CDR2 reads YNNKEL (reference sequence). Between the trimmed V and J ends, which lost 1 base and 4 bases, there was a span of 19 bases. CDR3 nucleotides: TGTGCCAGCAGCCAAGTTCGCCTTTATAGGGGCGGCACTGAAGCTTTCTTT. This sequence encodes CASSQVRLYRGGTEAFF.

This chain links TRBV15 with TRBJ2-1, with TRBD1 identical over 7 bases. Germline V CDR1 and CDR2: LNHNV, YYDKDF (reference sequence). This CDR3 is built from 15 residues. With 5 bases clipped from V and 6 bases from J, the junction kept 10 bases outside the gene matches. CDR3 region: CATSPHGQVFNEQFF. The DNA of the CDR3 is TGTGCCACCAGCCCCCACGGACAGGTGTTCAATGAGCAGTTCTTC.

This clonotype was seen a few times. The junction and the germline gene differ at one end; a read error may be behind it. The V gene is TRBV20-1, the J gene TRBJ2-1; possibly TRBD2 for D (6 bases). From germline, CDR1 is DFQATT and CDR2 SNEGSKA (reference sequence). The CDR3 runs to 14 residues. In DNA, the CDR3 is TGCAGCGCTACCCACTGGACTACCTACAATGAGCAGTTCTTC. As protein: CSATHWTTYNEQFF.

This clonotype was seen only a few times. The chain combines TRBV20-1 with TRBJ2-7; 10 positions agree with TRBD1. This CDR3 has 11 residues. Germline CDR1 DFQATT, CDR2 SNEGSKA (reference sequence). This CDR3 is CQGQGTYEQYF. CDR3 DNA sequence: TGCCAGGGACAGGGGACCTACGAGCAGTACTTC.

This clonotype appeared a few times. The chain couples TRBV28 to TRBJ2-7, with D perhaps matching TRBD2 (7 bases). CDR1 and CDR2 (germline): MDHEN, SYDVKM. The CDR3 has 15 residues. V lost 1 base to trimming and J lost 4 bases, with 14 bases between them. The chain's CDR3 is CASSLLIGGRYEQYF. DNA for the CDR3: TGTGCCAGCAGTTTATTGATCGGGGGGCGGTACGAGCAGTACTTC.

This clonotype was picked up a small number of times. CDR3 region: CASGNPGQGADTQYF. In DNA form, the CDR3 reads TGTGCTAGTGGTAATCCGGGACAGGGTGCAGATACGCAGTATTTT. The J gene is TRBJ2-3, the V gene TRBV12-5, with 9 bases fitting TRBD1. This CDR3 spans 15 amino acids. Germline trimming cut 5 bases from V and 4 bases from J; bases unmatched to any gene: 7. Germline CDR1 reads LGHNT; CDR2 reads FRNRAP.

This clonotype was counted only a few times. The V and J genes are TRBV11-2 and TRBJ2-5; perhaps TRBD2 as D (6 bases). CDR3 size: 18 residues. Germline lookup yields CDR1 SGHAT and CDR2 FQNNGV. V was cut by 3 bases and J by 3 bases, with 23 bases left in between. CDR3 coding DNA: TGTGCCAGCAGCTTGTGGAGCTTAGGGACTGCTGGGGAAGAGACCCAGTACTTC. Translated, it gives CASSLWSLGTAGEETQYF. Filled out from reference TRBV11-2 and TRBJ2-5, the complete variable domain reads EAGVAQSPRYKIIEKRQSVAFWCNPISGHATLYWYQQILGQGPKLLIQFQNNGVVDDSQLPKDRFSAERLKGVDSTLKIQPAKLEDSAVYLCASSLWSLGTAGEETQYFGPGTRLLVL.

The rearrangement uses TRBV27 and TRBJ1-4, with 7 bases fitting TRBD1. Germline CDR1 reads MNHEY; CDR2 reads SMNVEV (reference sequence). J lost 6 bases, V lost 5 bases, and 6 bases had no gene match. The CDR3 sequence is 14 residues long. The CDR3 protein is CASSPTGRDEKLFF. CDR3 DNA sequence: TGTGCCAGCAGTCCGACAGGGAGGGATGAAAAACTGTTTTTT.

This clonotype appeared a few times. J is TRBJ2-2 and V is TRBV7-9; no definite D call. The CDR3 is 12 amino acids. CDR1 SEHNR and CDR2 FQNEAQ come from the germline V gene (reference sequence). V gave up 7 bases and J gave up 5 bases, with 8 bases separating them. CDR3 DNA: TGTGCCAGCACCATAGATACCGGGGAGCTGTTTTTT. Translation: CASTIDTGELFF.

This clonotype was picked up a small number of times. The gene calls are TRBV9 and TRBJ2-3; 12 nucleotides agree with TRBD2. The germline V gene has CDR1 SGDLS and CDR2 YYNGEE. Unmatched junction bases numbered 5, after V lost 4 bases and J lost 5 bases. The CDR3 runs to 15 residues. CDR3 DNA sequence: TGTGCCAGCAGCCCACGGACTAGCGGGGTAGATACGCAGTATTTT. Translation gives CASSPRTSGVDTQYF.

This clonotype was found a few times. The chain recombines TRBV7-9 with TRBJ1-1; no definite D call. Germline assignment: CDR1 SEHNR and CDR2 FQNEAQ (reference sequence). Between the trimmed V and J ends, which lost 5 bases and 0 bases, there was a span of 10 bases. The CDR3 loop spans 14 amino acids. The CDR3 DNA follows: TGTGCCAGCAGCCCCCGGGAGGTGAACACTGAAGCTTTCTTT. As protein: CASSPREVNTEAFF.

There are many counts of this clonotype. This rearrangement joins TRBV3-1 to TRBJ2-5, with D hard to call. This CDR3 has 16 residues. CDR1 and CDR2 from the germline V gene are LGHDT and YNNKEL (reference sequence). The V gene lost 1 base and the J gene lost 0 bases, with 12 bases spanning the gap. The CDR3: CASSQVPGGNQETQYF. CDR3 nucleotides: TGTGCCAGCAGCCAAGTCCCGGGTGGAAACCAAGAGACCCAGTACTTC.

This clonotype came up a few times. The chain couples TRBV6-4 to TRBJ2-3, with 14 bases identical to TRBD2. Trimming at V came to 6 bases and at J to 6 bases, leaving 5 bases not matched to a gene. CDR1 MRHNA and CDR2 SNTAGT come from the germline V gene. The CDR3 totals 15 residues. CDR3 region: CASSETSGGADTQYF. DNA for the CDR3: TGTGCCAGCAGCGAGACTAGCGGGGGGGCGGATACGCAGTATTTT.

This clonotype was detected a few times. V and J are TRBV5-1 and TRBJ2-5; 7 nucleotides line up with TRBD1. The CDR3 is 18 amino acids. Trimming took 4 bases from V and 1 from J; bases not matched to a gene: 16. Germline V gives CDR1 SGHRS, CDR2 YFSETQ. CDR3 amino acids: CASSPKRDSLGFQETQYF. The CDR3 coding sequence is TGCGCCAGCAGCCCCAAAAGGGACAGTCTGGGGTTCCAAGAGACCCAGTACTTC.

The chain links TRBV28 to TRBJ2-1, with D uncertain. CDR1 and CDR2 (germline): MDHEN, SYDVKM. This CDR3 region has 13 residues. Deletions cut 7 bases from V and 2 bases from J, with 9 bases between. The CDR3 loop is CASISWAYNEQFF. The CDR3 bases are TGTGCCAGCATATCGTGGGCCTACAATGAGCAGTTCTTC.

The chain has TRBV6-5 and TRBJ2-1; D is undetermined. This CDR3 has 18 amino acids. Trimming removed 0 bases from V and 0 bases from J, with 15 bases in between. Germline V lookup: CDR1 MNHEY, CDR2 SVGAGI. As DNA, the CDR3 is TGTGCCAGCAGTTACTCGAAACATCTCCCAAGCTCCTACAATGAGCAGTTCTTC. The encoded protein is CASSYSKHLPSSYNEQFF.

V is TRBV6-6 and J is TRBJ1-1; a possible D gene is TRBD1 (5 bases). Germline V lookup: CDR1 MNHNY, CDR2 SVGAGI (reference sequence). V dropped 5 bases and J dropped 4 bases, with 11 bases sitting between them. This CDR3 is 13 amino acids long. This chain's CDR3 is CASSDQGVTEAFF. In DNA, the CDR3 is TGTGCCAGCAGTGACCAGGGTGTCACTGAAGCTTTCTTT.

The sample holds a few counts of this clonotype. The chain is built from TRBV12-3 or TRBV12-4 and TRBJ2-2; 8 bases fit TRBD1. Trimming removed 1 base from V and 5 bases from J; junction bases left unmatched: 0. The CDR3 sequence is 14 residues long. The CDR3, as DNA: TGTGCCAGCAGTTTAGGGACAGGGACCGGGGAGCTGTTTTTT. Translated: CASSLGTGTGELFF.